Below, 4 T cell receptor beta chains from the same sample are listed, as sequenced in a study of T-cell memory formation after mild COVID-19. TCRdb used MiXCR to reprocess the 5' RACE reads, holding one entry per CDR3 protein. The data contain approximately 210,000 distinct CDR3 sequences, around 27% of them singletons. The sample consisted of PBMCs or a T cell subset sorted from them (not recorded which). These receptors were obtained from an adult woman who had mild COVID-19 (a few samples of this study predate the infection). Cell type and time point are not known.

This clonotype occurred many times. V is TRBV7-9 and J is TRBJ2-1; no definite D call. The CDR3 is 12 residues long. V was trimmed by 2 bases and J by 6 bases, leaving 5 bases between them. CDR1 and CDR2 from the germline V gene are SEHNR and FQNEAQ (reference sequence). The CDR3 region has the DNA TGTGCCAGCAGCTTATTCAGCAATGAGCAGTTCTTC. Translation gives CASSLFSNEQFF.

This clonotype was recorded a few times. CDR3 residues: CATLRGDGPYEQYF. CDR3 bases: TGTGCCACCCTGAGAGGAGACGGGCCTTACGAGCAGTACTTC. The V and J genes are TRBV10-3 and TRBJ2-7, with D hard to call. Trimming pared 10 bases from V and 4 bases from J, leaving 20 bases between. The CDR3 length is 14 residues. Germline V gene data show CDR1 as ENHRY and CDR2 as SYGVKD.

The table lists this clonotype with a few counts. This chain connects TRBV12-3 or TRBV12-4 to TRBJ1-1, with D possibly matching TRBD1 (5 bases). Trimming removed 3 bases at V and 6 bases at J, with 11 bases between. There are 13 residues in the CDR3. The CDR3 here is CASSLGGGAEAFF. The CDR3 region has the DNA TGTGCCAGCAGTTTGGGCGGGGGGGCTGAAGCTTTCTTT.

This clonotype was seen a few times. The CDR3 protein is CASSYSKDSFSYEQYF. The CDR3 DNA sequence: TGTGCCAGCAGTTACTCGAAGGACAGCTTCTCCTACGAGCAGTACTTC. The rearrangement uses TRBV6-2 or TRBV6-3 and TRBJ2-7, with D possibly matching TRBD1 (6 bases). The CDR3 totals 16 residues. Germline V gene sequence: CDR1 MNHEY, CDR2 SVGEGT. The V and J ends lost 0 bases and 0 bases respectively, with 12 bases between them.